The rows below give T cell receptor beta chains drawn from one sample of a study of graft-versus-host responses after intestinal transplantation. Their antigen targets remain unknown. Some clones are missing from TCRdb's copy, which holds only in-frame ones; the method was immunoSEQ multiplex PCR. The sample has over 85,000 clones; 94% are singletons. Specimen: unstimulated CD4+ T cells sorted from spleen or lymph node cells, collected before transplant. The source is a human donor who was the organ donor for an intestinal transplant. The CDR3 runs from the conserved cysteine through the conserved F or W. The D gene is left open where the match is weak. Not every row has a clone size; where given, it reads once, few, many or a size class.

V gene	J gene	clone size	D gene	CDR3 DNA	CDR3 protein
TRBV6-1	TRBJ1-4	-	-	TGTGCCAGCAGTTCACGGACCCGTCATAATGAAAAACTGTTTTTT	CASSSRTRHNEKLFF
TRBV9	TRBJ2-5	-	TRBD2	TGTGCCAGCAGCGTAGCGGGGCGGGGGGGCGTAGAGACCCAGTACTTC	CASSVAGRGGVETQYF
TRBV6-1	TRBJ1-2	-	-	TGTGCCAGCAGTCCCGGGCAGGCAGCTAACTATGGCTACACCTTC	CASSPGQAANYGYTF
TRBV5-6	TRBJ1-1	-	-	TGTGCCAGCAGCTTGGTCGGGCCCACTGAAGCTTTCTTT	CASSLVGPTEAFF
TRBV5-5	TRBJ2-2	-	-	TGTGCCAGCAGCTTTCTGGGGAACACCGGGGAGCTGTTTTTT	CASSFLGNTGELFF
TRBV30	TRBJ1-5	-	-	TGTGCCTGGAGTGTTCCTCGGGGGGGGGTCAATCAGCCCCAGCATTTT	CAWSVPRGGVNQPQHF
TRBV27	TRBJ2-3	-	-	TGTGCCAGCAGTGCCCGGGGATTAGATACGCAGTATTTT	CASSARGLDTQYF
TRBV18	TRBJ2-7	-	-	TGTGCCAGCTCACCACCGGGTCGAGTACCTACGGACGAGCAGTACTTC	CASSPPGRVPTDEQYF
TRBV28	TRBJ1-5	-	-	TGTGCCAGCAGTTTGAGTAACGCTAGGAATCAGCCCCAGCATTTT	CASSLSNARNQPQHF
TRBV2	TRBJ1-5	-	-	TGTGCCAGCATCTCGGACCCGTATCAGCCCCAGCATTTT	CASISDPYQPQHF
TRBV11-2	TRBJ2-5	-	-	TGTGCCAGCAGCTTAGCGCCGCAAGAGACCCAGTACTTC	CASSLAPQETQYF
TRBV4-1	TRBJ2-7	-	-	TGCGCCAGCAGCCTCCGGACGGACTTCTTTGGGGAGCAGTACTTC	CASSLRTDFFGEQYF
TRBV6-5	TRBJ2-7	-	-	TGTGCCAGCAGTTCGGGCAGGGTTTCCTACGAGCAGTACTTC	CASSSGRVSYEQYF
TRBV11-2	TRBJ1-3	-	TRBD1	TGTGCCAGCAGCTTAAGGCTCCGGGACAGCTCTGGAAACACCATATATTTT	CASSLRLRDSSGNTIYF
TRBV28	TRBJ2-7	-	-	TGTGCCAGCAGAGGCTTCACCTACGAGCAGTACTTC	CASRGFTYEQYF
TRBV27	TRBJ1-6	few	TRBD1	TGTGCCAGCAGTCCAAGGACAGGGAGGAGCTCCTATAATTCACCCCTCCACTTT	CASSPRTGRSSYNSPLHF
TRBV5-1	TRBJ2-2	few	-	TGCGCCAGCAGCTTGGCACAGGGAGGCACCGGGGAGCTGTTTTTT	CASSLAQGGTGELFF
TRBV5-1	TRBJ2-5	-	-	TGCGCCAGCAGCTTGACAGTGCAAGAGACCCAGTACTTC	CASSLTVQETQYF
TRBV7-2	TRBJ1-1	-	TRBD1	TGTGCCAGCAGCTTAGGAGGGGGCATGACTGAAGCTTTCTTT	CASSLGGGMTEAFF
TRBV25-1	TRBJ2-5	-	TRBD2	TGTGCCAGCAGTTCCAGCGGGGCAAGGGAGACCCAGTACTTC	CASSSSGARETQYF
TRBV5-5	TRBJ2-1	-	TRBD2	TGTGCCAGCAGCCAAGCGGGGGGCCTATACAATGAGCAGTTCTTC	CASSQAGGLYNEQFF
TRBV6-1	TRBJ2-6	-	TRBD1	TGTGCCAGCAGTGGTTACAGGGGGCCGGTCTCTGGGGCCAACGTCCTGACTTTC	CASSGYRGPVSGANVLTF
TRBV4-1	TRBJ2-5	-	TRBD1	TGCGCCAGCAGCCCGATGGACAGGGGGGAGACCCAGTACTTC	CASSPMDRGETQYF